This T cell receptor (beta chain) was retrieved from a study of T cells in Graves' hyperthyroidism and ophthalmopathy. General observations from the study: Most clonotypes that expanded in the thyroid above 0.001 also showed up in blood.

This clonotype was found a few times. Its cognate antigen is unknown. The CDR3 regions of TCR beta were amplified from RNA transcripts. A first-round RT-PCR of the TCR CDR3 used the HTBI primer set. TCRdb redid the calling of the multiplex PCR reads with MiXCR, one entry per CDR3 protein. The sample comprises some 500,000 distinct CDR3 sequences, about 16% of which are singletons, and around 32% rests with the top ten. For the diagnoses, clinical symptoms, serum thyroxine and TRAb, thyroid ultrasound and orbital computed tomography were used. It was 8 to 10 ml of fresh peripheral blood that supplied the PBMCs. Sequenced: blood. This clonotype originated in a woman aged 25 to 39 with Graves' ophthalmopathy.

The CDR3 sequence: CASSYQLGNTGELFF. The CDR3 DNA follows: TGTGCCAGCAGTTACCAGTTGGGCAACACCGGGGAGCTGTTTTTT. The chain carries TRBV6-9 and TRBJ2-2, with unresolved D. The CDR3 is 15 amino acids. V was clipped by 3 bases and J by 2 bases, with 10 bases between them. CDR1 MNHGY and CDR2 SVAAGI come from the germline V gene.